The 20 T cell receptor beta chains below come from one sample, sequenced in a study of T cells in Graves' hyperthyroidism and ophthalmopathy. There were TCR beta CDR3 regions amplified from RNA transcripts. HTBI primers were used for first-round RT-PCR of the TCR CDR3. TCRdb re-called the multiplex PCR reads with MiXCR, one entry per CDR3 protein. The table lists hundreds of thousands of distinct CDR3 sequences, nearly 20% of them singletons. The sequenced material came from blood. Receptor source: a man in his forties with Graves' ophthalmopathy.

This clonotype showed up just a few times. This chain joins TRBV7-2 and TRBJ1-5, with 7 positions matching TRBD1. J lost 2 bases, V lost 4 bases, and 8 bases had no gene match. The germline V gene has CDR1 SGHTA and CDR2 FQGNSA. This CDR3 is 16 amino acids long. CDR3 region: CASSSDRAGGNQPQHF. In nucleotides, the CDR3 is TGTGCCAGCAGCTCTGACAGGGCCGGAGGCAATCAGCCCCAGCATTTT. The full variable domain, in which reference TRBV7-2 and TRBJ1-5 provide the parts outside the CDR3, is GAGVSQSPSNKVTEKGKDVELRCDPISGHTALYWYRQSLGQGLEFLIYFQGNSAPDKSGLPSDRFSAERTGGSVSTLTIQRTQQEDSAVYLCASSSDRAGGNQPQHFGDGTRLSIL.

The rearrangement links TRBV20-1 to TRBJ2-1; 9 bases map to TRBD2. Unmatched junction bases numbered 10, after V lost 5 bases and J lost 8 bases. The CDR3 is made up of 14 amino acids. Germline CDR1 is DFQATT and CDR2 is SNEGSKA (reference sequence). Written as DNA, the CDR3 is TGCAGTGCTGAAGCCGGGACTAGCATCCATGAGCAGTTCTTC. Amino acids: CSAEAGTSIHEQFF.

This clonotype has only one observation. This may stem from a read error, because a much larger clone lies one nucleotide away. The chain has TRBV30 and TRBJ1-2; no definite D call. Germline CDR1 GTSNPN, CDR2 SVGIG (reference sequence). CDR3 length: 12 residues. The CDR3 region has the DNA TGTGCCTGGGGTGTACTTAACTATGGCTACACCTTC. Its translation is CAWGVLNYGYTF.

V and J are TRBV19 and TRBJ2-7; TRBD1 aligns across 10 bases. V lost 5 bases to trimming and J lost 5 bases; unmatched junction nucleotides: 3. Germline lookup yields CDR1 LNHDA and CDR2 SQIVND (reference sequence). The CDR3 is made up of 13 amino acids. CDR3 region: CASSRDRGNEQYF. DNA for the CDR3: TGTGCCAGTAGTCGGGACAGGGGAAACGAGCAGTACTTC.

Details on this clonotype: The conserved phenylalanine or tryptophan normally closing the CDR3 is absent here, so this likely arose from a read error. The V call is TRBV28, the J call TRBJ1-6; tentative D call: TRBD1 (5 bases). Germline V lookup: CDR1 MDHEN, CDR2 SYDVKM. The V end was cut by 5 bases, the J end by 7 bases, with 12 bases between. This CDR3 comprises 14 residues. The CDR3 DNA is TGTGCCAGCAGTACCGTGCGACAGAATTCACCCCTCCACCTT. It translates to CASSTVRQNSPLHL.

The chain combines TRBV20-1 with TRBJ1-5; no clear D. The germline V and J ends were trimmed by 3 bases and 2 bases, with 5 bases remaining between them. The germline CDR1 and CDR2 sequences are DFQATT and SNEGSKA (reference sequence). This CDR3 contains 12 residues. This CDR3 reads CSASTGNQPQHF. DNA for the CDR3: TGCAGTGCTAGTACGGGCAATCAGCCCCAGCATTTT.

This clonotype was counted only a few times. This CDR3 is CASSYSWTGGNQPQHF. DNA for the CDR3: TGTGCCAGCAGTTACTCTTGGACAGGGGGCAATCAGCCCCAGCATTTT. The chain employs TRBV6-2 or TRBV6-3 and TRBJ1-5; 9 positions agree with TRBD1. V dropped 0 bases and J dropped 2; count of bases not matched to a gene: 2. This CDR3 has 16 residues. The V gene's germline CDR1 is MNHEY and CDR2 SVGEGT.

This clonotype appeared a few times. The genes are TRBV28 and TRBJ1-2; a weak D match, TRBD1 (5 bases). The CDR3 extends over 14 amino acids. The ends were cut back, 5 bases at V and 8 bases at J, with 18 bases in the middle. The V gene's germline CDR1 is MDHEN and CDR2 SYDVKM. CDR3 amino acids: CASSPGDSLGGYTF. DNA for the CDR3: TGTGCCAGCAGTCCCGGGGACTCCCTCGGGGGCTACACCTTC.

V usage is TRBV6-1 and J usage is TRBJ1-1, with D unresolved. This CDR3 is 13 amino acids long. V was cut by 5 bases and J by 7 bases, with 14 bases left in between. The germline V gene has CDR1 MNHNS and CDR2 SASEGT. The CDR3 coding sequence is TGTGCCAGCAGTTTGGTGTTGTTTCTTGAAGCTTTCTTT. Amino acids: CASSLVLFLEAFF.

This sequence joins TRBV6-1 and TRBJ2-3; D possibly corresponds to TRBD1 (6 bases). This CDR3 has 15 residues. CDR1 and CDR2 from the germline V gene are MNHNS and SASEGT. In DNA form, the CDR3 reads TGTGCTTCAGGGGTCGGGCTGGGGAGCACAGATACGCAGTATTTT. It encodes CASGVGLGSTDTQYF.

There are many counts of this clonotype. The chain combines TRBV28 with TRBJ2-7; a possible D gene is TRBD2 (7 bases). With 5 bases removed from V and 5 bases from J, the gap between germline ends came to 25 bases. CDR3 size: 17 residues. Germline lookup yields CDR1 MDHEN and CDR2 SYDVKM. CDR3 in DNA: TGTGCCAGCAGTCCCAGGGGTGGTCTCGGGAGGTCAGACGAGCAGTACTTC. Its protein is CASSPRGGLGRSDEQYF.

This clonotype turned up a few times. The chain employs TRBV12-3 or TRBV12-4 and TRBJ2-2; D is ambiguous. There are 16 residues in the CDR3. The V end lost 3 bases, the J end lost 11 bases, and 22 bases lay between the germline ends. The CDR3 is CASSFPLPGPTLELFF. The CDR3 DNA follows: TGTGCCAGCAGTTTCCCACTTCCCGGGCCCACTCTAGAGCTGTTTTTT.

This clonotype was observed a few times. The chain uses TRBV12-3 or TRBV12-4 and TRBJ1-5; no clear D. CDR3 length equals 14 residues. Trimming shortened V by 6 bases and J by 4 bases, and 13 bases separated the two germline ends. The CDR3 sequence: CASSPHGENQPQHF. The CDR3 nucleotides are TGTGCCAGCAGCCCTCACGGGGAAAATCAGCCCCAGCATTTT.

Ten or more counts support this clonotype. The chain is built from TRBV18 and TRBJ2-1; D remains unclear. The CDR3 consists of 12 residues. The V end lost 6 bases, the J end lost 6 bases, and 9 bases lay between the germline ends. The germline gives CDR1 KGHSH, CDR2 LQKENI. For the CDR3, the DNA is TGTGCCAGCTCGACAACCTCCAATGAGCAGTTCTTC. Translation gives CASSTTSNEQFF. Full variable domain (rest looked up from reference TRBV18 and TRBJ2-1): NAGVMQNPRHLVRRRGQEARLRCSPMKGHSHVYWYRQLPEEGLKFMVYLQKENIIDESGMPKERFSAEFPKEGPSILRIQQVVRGDSAAYFCASSTTSNEQFFGPGTRLTVL.

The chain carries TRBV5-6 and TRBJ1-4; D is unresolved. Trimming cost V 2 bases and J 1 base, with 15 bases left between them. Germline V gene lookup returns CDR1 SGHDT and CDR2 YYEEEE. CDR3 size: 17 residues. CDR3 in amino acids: CASSFRVGTKTNEKLFF. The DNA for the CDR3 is TGTGCCAGCAGCTTTCGTGTGGGAACTAAAACTAATGAAAAACTGTTTTTT.

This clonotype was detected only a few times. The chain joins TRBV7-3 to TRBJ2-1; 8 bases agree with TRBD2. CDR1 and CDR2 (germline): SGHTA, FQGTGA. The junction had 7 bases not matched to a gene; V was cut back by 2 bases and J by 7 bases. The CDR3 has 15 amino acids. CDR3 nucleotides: TGTGCCAGCAGCTTAGGGGGACTAGAAGTTAATGAGCAGTTCTTC. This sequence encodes CASSLGGLEVNEQFF.

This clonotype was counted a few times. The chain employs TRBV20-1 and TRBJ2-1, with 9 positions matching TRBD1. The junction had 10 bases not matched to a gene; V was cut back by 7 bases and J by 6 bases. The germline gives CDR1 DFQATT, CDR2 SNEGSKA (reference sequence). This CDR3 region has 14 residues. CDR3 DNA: TGCAGTGTTTCCACCGGGACAGGGAGCAATGAGCAGTTCTTC. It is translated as CSVSTGTGSNEQFF.

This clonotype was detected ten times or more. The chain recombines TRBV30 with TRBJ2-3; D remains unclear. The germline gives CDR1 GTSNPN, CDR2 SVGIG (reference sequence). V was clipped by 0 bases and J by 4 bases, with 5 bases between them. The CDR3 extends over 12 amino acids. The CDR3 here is CAWSVSADTQYF. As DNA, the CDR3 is TGTGCCTGGAGTGTATCGGCAGATACGCAGTATTTT. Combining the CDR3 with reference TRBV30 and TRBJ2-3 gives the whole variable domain SQTIHQWPATLVQPVGSPLSLECTVEGTSNPNLYWYRQAAGRGLQLLFYSVGIGQISSEVPQNLSASRPQDRQFILSSKKLLLSDSGFYLCAWSVSADTQYFGPGTRLTVL.

CDR3 sequence: CSVEEVPGQPQHF. Written as DNA, the CDR3 is TGCAGCGTTGAAGAAGTGCCGGGGCAGCCCCAGCATTTT. The V and J genes are TRBV29-1 and TRBJ1-5, with D unclear. The CDR3 has 13 residues. Per the germline V gene, CDR1 is SQVTM and CDR2 is ANQGSEA. With 0 bases removed from V and 7 bases from J, the gap between germline ends came to 10 bases. The full variable domain, with the rest looked up from reference TRBV29-1 and TRBJ1-5, is SAVISQKPSRDICQRGTSLTIQCQVDSQVTMMFWYRQQPGQSLTLIATANQGSEATYESGFVIDKFPISRPNLTFSTLTVSNMSPEDSSIYLCSVEEVPGQPQHFGDGTRLSIL.

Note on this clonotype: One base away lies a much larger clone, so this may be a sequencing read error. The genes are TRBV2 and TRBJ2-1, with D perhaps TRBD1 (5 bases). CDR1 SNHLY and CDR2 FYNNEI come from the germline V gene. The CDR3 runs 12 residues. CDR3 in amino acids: CASSTAYNGQFF. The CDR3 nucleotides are TGTGCCAGCTCGACAGCCTACAATGGGCAGTTCTTC.